A selection of T cell receptor beta chains follows, all from one sample in a study of T cell responses to AZD1222 COVID-19 vaccine. The repertoire was sequenced with immunoSEQ multiplex PCR; TCRdb's copy has only in-frame clones and lacks some. This table holds approximately 180,000 clones, 80% to 90% found once. The sequenced sample was peripheral blood, obtained on day 0 of AZD1222 vaccination. The source of these receptors is an adult in good health. CDR3s include the opening cysteine and the closing phenylalanine or tryptophan. Fields, in order: V gene, clone size, J gene, D gene, CDR3 length, CDR3 DNA, CDR3 protein. D genes are given only for firm matches. Some rows have no size entry. The others give once, few or many, or a class for an expanded clone.

TRBV7-9,once,TRBJ1-5,TRBD1,14,TGTGCCAGCAGCACCCGGGACAGGGAGGAGCCCCAGCATTTT,CASSTRDREEPQHF
TRBV6-5,-,TRBJ2-7,TRBD2,15,TGTGCCAGCAGTTGGGCTAGCGGGGGATCCTACGAGCAGTACTTC,CASSWASGGSYEQYF
TRBV28,-,TRBJ2-3,-,14,TGTGCCAGCGGAGGGGGAAGGGGGTGGGATACGCAGTATTTT,CASGGGRGWDTQYF
TRBV5-6,once,TRBJ2-3,-,16,TGTGCCAGCAGCTTGGGTAGAGGGGTAGGTCCAGATACGCAGTATTTT,CASSLGRGVGPDTQYF
TRBV15,-,TRBJ1-5,-,14,TGTGCCACCAGCAGAAATAGTGGGGGCCAGCCCCAGCATTTT,CATSRNSGGQPQHF
TRBV27,-,TRBJ1-5,-,15,TGTGCCAGCAGGCGGGGGGGGAGTGTGAATCAGCCCCAGCATTTT,CASRRGGSVNQPQHF
TRBV28,-,TRBJ2-7,-,13,TGTGCCAGCAGGGGACCGGGACCCGACGAGCAGTACTTC,CASRGPGPDEQYF
TRBV28,-,TRBJ1-1,-,13,TGTGCCACCCGACGGGGGGGGAACACTGAAGCTTTCTTT,CATRRGGNTEAFF
TRBV10-2,-,TRBJ1-3,-,14,TGCGCCAGCAGTGAACAGCTTGTAGGAAACACCATATATTTT,CASSEQLVGNTIYF
TRBV7-7,-,TRBJ2-7,TRBD1,13,TGTGCTAGCAGCCTTGACAGGGGGCGCCCCAAGTACTTC,CASSLDRGRPKYF
TRBV6-5,-,TRBJ1-5,TRBD1,15,TGTGCCAGCAGTCACGGACAGGGAAGCAATCAGCCCCAGCATTTT,CASSHGQGSNQPQHF
TRBV29-1,-,TRBJ1-1,-,10,TGCAGCGTTATAGACACTGAAGCTTTCTTT,CSVIDTEAFF
TRBV6-5,few,TRBJ1-2,TRBD1,13,TGTGCCAGCAGGACGACAGGGGTCGGTGGCTACACCTTC,CASRTTGVGGYTF
TRBV28,once,TRBJ1-2,-,13,TGTGCCAGCAGTTTACCAGGGGCGGGGGGCTACACCTTC,CASSLPGAGGYTF
TRBV13,-,TRBJ2-1,TRBD1,14,TGTGCCAGCAGCTTAGGTCAGGGGGCAAATGAGCAGTTCTTC,CASSLGQGANEQFF
TRBV24-1,-,TRBJ2-5,-,14,TGTGCCACCAGTGATCCGGGGATACAAGAGACCCAGTACTTC,CATSDPGIQETQYF
TRBV5-1,-,TRBJ2-7,-,16,TGCGCCAGCAGCCAGCCTCGGCCAGGCGGCTCCTACGAGCAGTACTTC,CASSQPRPGGSYEQYF
TRBV10-3,-,TRBJ2-3,TRBD2,16,TGTGCCATCAGTGATCCAGCGGGGGGCCTCACAGATACGCAGTATTTT,CAISDPAGGLTDTQYF
TRBV5-1,once,TRBJ2-7,TRBD1,14,TGCGCCAGCAGCGGAGGGACAGGGGGTTACGAGCAGTACTTC,CASSGGTGGYEQYF
TRBV30,-,TRBJ1-4,-,15,TGTGCCTGGAGGGAGGGACAAGCAACTAATGAAAAACTGTTTTTT,CAWREGQATNEKLFF
TRBV12-3/TRBV12-4,-,TRBJ2-7,-,13,TGTGCCAGCAGTTTCGGCGGTACCTACGAGCAGTACTTC,CASSFGGTYEQYF
TRBV7-9,-,TRBJ2-7,-,13,TGTGCCAGCAGCGGGGGGTTCCTCTACGAGCAGTACTTC,CASSGGFLYEQYF
TRBV18,-,TRBJ2-2,TRBD1,15,TGTGCCAGCTCACCCCGGACAGGGGGCACCGGGGAGCTGTTTTTT,CASSPRTGGTGELFF
TRBV5-1,-,TRBJ1-6,-,15,TGCGCCAGCAGCTTGCTCGAGGGCTATAATTCACCCCTCCACTTT,CASSLLEGYNSPLHF
TRBV10-3,-,TRBJ2-3,-,15,TGTGCCACTTCGGACATCTCGTCTAGCACAGATACGCAGTATTTT,CATSDISSSTDTQYF
TRBV5-1,-,TRBJ1-2,-,15,TGCGCCAGCAGCTACGGATCCCAGGGCCACTATGGCTACACCTTC,CASSYGSQGHYGYTF
TRBV3-1/TRBV3-2,once,TRBJ2-1,TRBD1,17,TGTGCCAGCAGCCAAGAGGTGCCGGGACAGGGGTACAATGAGCAGTTCTTC,CASSQEVPGQGYNEQFF
TRBV25-1,-,TRBJ1-3,-,14,TGTGCCAGCAGTGGAGCCGGGACTGGATACACCATATATTTT,CASSGAGTGYTIYF
TRBV28,-,TRBJ1-2,-,15,TGTGCCAGCAGTACCCCCGAAAGAGCCTCCTATGGCTACACCTTC,CASSTPERASYGYTF
TRBV6-6,-,TRBJ2-1,-,15,TGTGCCAGCACTGCGGGTGGCAGCTCCTACAATGAGCAGTTCTTC,CASTAGGSSYNEQFF
TRBV7-2,-,TRBJ1-1,-,14,TGTGCCAGCAGCTTAGGGAGCCAGAACACTGAAGCTTTCTTT,CASSLGSQNTEAFF
TRBV5-1,-,TRBJ2-7,TRBD1,14,TGCGCCAGCAGCTTCGACAGGGCGAACTACGAGCAGTACTTC,CASSFDRANYEQYF
TRBV29-1,-,TRBJ1-4,TRBD1,13,TGCAGCGTCGCTTCGACAGGGGGTGAAAAACTGTTTTTT,CSVASTGGEKLFF
TRBV21-1,-,TRBJ1-1,-,14,TGTGCCAGCAGCTTCCTGGGAGGAGCCCCGGGGGCTTTCTTT,CASSFLGGAPGAFF
TRBV18,-,TRBJ1-4,TRBD1,16,TGTGCCAGCTCACCGAGGACAGGGGGGTCTAATGAAAAACTGTTTTTT,CASSPRTGGSNEKLFF
TRBV7-3,-,TRBJ2-1,TRBD2,15,TGTGCCAGCAGCGCGACTAGCGGGAGAAACGATGAGCAGTTCTTC,CASSATSGRNDEQFF
TRBV4-1,-,TRBJ1-5,TRBD1,15,TGCGCCAGCAGCCAAAGCGACAGGGGCAATCAGCCCCAGCATTTT,CASSQSDRGNQPQHF
TRBV12-3/TRBV12-4,-,TRBJ2-7,-,11,TGTGCCAGCAGTTTACAGTCCGAGCAGTACTTC,CASSLQSEQYF
TRBV19,-,TRBJ1-2,-,13,TGTGCCAGTAGTATCTGGGGAGGCTATGGCTACACCTTC,CASSIWGGYGYTF
TRBV6-1,-,TRBJ2-2,-,15,TGTGCCAGCAGTGAAATCGGTCGACCCACCGGGGAGCTGTTTTTT,CASSEIGRPTGELFF
TRBV30,-,TRBJ2-5,-,13,TGTGCCTGGAGTCAGGGGGGGCTGGAGACCCAGTACTTC,CAWSQGGLETQYF
TRBV6-1,-,TRBJ1-2,TRBD1,18,TGTGCCAGCAGTGAGGCCGGGACAGGGGCGAGGGGGGACTATGGCTACACCTTC,CASSEAGTGARGDYGYTF
TRBV7-3,-,TRBJ2-3,-,14,TGTGCCAGCAGCTTAGGGCTTATCACAGATACGCAGTATTTT,CASSLGLITDTQYF
TRBV27,-,TRBJ2-2,-,14,TGTGCCAGCAGTTTTTGGAGGAGCACCGGGGAGCTGTTTTTT,CASSFWRSTGELFF
TRBV6-4,few,TRBJ1-2,-,13,TGTGCCAGCAGTGAAAATCTCCAGGGCGGCTACACCTTC,CASSENLQGGYTF
TRBV18,-,TRBJ1-5,-,13,TGTGCCAGCTCGGAGGGTCGAGATCAGCCCCAGCATTTT,CASSEGRDQPQHF
TRBV9,-,TRBJ2-3,TRBD2,16,TGTGCCAGCAGCGAACAACTAGCGGACCCCCCGGATACGCAGTATTTT,CASSEQLADPPDTQYF
TRBV6-5,-,TRBJ1-4,-,13,TGTGCCAGCGGTAGATTAACTAATGAAAAACTGTTTTTT,CASGRLTNEKLFF
TRBV19,-,TRBJ2-2,-,13,TGTGCCAGCCTGGGCAGACTCACCGGGGAGCTGTTTTTT,CASLGRLTGELFF
TRBV7-8,-,TRBJ2-2,-,15,TGTGCCAGCAGCTTCAGAGCGTCAAACACCGGGGAGCTGTTTTTT,CASSFRASNTGELFF
TRBV5-1,-,TRBJ2-3,-,15,TGCGCCAGCAGCAACGGACAGGGAGGGGCAGATACGCAGTATTTT,CASSNGQGGADTQYF
TRBV6-1,-,TRBJ2-1,-,15,TGTGCCAGCAGTGAAGCGCTTTCAAGGCAGGCTGAGCAGTTCTTC,CASSEALSRQAEQFF
TRBV28,-,TRBJ1-5,TRBD1,16,TGTGCCAGCAGTTTATATTGGGGACAGGGGGGTCAGCCCCAGCATTTT,CASSLYWGQGGQPQHF
TRBV5-8,-,TRBJ2-1,-,15,TGTGCCAGCAGCTTTCGGGGCGGCTCCTACAATGAGCAGTTCTTC,CASSFRGGSYNEQFF
TRBV5-1,-,TRBJ2-5,TRBD2,16,TGCGCCAGCAGCTTGGCCGACCTAGCGGACCAAGAGACCCAGTACTTC,CASSLADLADQETQYF